These 16 T cell receptor beta chains share one sample of origin, sequenced in a study of blood T cell repertoires in COVID-19. TCRdb's table, derived via immunoSEQ multiplex PCR, lists solely in-frame clones and lacks some. The table has roughly 430,000 clones, over 75% seen once. The sequenced sample was PBMCs or T cells enriched from blood (not recorded which). Receptor source: a woman between 18 and 29 years old who had been exposed to COVID-19.

The V and J genes are TRBV15 and TRBJ1-4; no firm D call. This CDR3 spans 15 amino acids. V lost 0 bases and J lost 7, with 12 bases in between. Germline V lookup: CDR1 LNHNV, CDR2 YYDKDF (reference sequence). In DNA form, the CDR3 reads TGTGCCACCAGCAGAGATCTAATGGCGGGTGAAAAACTGTTTTTT. Protein sequence: CATSRDLMAGEKLFF.

This clone was seen once. The chain is built from TRBV27 and TRBJ2-6, with D maybe TRBD1 (5 bases). The CDR3 covers 18 residues. The V and J ends lost 6 bases and 0 bases respectively, with 18 bases between them. Germline V CDR1 and CDR2: MNHEY, SMNVEV (reference sequence). Here the CDR3 reads CASSITQEYFSGANVLTF. The DNA for the CDR3 is TGTGCCAGCAGCATAACACAGGAGTACTTCTCTGGGGCCAACGTCCTGACTTTC.

The chain combines TRBV7-9 with TRBJ1-5; 8 positions match TRBD1. Trimming at V came to 5 bases and at J to 11 bases, leaving 11 bases not matched to a gene. CDR3 length equals 14 residues. The V gene's germline CDR1 is SEHNR and CDR2 FQNEAQ (reference sequence). CDR3 amino acids: CASSPGQGGGAQHF. CDR3 DNA: TGTGCCAGCAGCCCAGGACAGGGTGGGGGAGCCCAGCATTTT.

The chain is built from TRBV20-1 and TRBJ2-7, with unresolved D. The V gene's germline CDR1 is DFQATT and CDR2 SNEGSKA (reference sequence). The CDR3 runs 10 residues. Trimming left V 2 bases short and J 3 bases short, with 2 bases between. The CDR3 DNA is TGCAGTGCTAGACGCTACGAGCAGTACTTC. Amino acid sequence: CSARRYEQYF.

The chain is built from TRBV20-1 and TRBJ1-2; D is unclear. The CDR3 has 10 residues. The germline V gene has CDR1 DFQATT and CDR2 SNEGSKA (reference sequence). The V end lost 2 bases, the J end lost 8 bases, and 6 bases lay between the germline ends. The CDR3 DNA reads as TGCAGTGCTAGAAAGAGGGGCTACACCTTC. It is translated as CSARKRGYTF.

The genes are TRBV7-9 and TRBJ2-5; D is ambiguous. Trimming cost V 5 bases and J 5 bases, with 9 bases left between them. The CDR3 totals 12 residues. Germline V CDR1 and CDR2: SEHNR, FQNEAQ (reference sequence). The CDR3 DNA is TGTGCCAGCAGCGACCCCGGGGAGACCCAGTACTTC. Protein: CASSDPGETQYF.

V gene TRBV4-1 combines with J gene TRBJ1-4, with a tentative D call TRBD1 (5 bases). Germline V gene data show CDR1 as MGHRA and CDR2 as YSYEKL. The ends were cut back, 7 bases at V and 0 bases at J, with 9 bases in the middle. The CDR3 consists of 14 residues. Here the CDR3 DNA reads TGCGCCAGCACAGGGTTTGCAACTAATGAAAAACTGTTTTTT. Translated: CASTGFATNEKLFF.

V is TRBV28 and J is TRBJ2-1; 10 nucleotides agree with TRBD1. CDR1 and CDR2 from the germline V gene are MDHEN and SYDVKM. The CDR3 runs to 18 residues. The V and J ends lost 6 bases and 4 bases, in that order; junction bases with no gene match: 15. Here the CDR3 DNA reads TGTGCCAGCAGCCTGGGACAGGGGCGCGGGAAAAGGTACAATGAGCAGTTCTTC. The encoded protein is CASSLGQGRGKRYNEQFF.

The CDR3: CASSSNGVAFF. The CDR3 DNA reads as TGTGCCAGCAGCTCCAACGGGGTCGCGTTCTTT. The chain couples TRBV5-6 to TRBJ1-1; D ambiguous. Trimming left V 3 bases short and J 14 bases short, with 14 bases between. CDR1 is SGHDT, CDR2 YYEEEE, per germline. The CDR3 has 11 amino acids.

V usage is TRBV27 and J usage is TRBJ2-3; 10 bases align to TRBD1. Germline values: CDR1 MNHEY, CDR2 SMNVEV (reference sequence). V shed 6 bases, J shed 4 bases, and the junction held 7 bases outside the gene matches. This CDR3 is built from 15 residues. The CDR3: CASSPGQGFPDTQYF. The CDR3 coding sequence is TGTGCCAGCAGCCCGGGACAGGGGTTCCCAGATACGCAGTATTTT.

V usage is TRBV5-4 and J usage is TRBJ2-2, with TRBD1 as a possible D gene (7 bases). Germline loops: CDR1 SGHNT, CDR2 YYREEE (reference sequence). This CDR3 region has 16 residues. Trimming took 6 bases from V and 5 from J, leaving 20 bases between them. The CDR3: CASTSIRGERTGELFF. CDR3 DNA: TGTGCCAGCACCTCCATCAGGGGGGAGCGGACCGGGGAGCTGTTTTTT.

This chain uses TRBV15 with TRBJ2-1; 8 bases are shared with TRBD2. Germline V CDR1 and CDR2: LNHNV, YYDKDF (reference sequence). The CDR3 totals 15 residues. V lost 1 base and J lost 6; bases outside the gene matches: 5. CDR3 amino acids: CATSRGLAGLNEQFF. DNA of the CDR3: TGTGCCACCAGCAGAGGGCTAGCGGGTCTCAATGAGCAGTTCTTC.

This sequence joins TRBV13 and TRBJ1-2; 8 bases are shared with TRBD1. The CDR3 has 13 amino acids. The germline V gene has CDR1 PRHDT and CDR2 FYEKMQ (reference sequence). Trimming at V came to 6 bases and at J to 7 bases, leaving 7 bases not matched to a gene. The CDR3, as DNA: TGTGCCAGCAGGCATACAGGGGGAGGTGGCTACACCTTC. Encoded protein: CASRHTGGGGYTF.

This chain links TRBV2 with TRBJ2-3; 12 positions match TRBD2. Trimming at V came to 2 bases and at J to 6 bases, leaving 15 bases not matched to a gene. Looked up from germline, CDR1 is SNHLY and CDR2 is FYNNEI. The CDR3 has 19 amino acids. The CDR3: CASSEPPQLAGGRGDTQYF. In nucleotides, the CDR3 is TGTGCCAGCAGTGAACCCCCCCAACTAGCGGGGGGTCGCGGGGATACGCAGTATTTT.

The V gene is TRBV19, the J gene TRBJ1-5, with a tentative D call TRBD1 (6 bases). The CDR3 runs to 15 residues. The ends were cut back, 2 bases at V and 7 bases at J, with 15 bases in the middle. The germline V gene has CDR1 LNHDA and CDR2 SQIVND (reference sequence). The CDR3 bases are TGTGCCAGTAGTATAATGGGGCAGGGGAACCAGCCCCAGCATTTT. It encodes CASSIMGQGNQPQHF.

This clone was recorded a few times. This rearrangement joins TRBV5-1 to TRBJ2-7, with 8 positions matching TRBD1. This CDR3 has 14 residues. Trimming cost V 1 base and J 6 bases; bases outside gene matches: 6. The V gene's germline CDR1 is SGHRS and CDR2 YFSETQ. The CDR3 sequence: CASSLRPGGIEQYF. CDR3 DNA sequence: TGCGCCAGCAGCTTGAGGCCAGGGGGCATCGAGCAGTACTTC. The full variable domain, completed using reference TRBV5-1 and TRBJ2-7, is KAGVTQTPRYLIKTRGQQVTLSCSPISGHRSVSWYQQTPGQGLQFLFEYFSETQRNKGNFPGRFSGRQFSNSRSEMNVSTLELGDSALYLCASSLRPGGIEQYFGPGTRLTVT.